A single T cell receptor (beta chain) is shown here with its context. No antigen is known for it. Healthy people donating bone marrow made up the donors. The V end was cut by 2 bases, the J end by 0 bases, with 7 bases between. Germline CDR1 and CDR2: SEHNR and FQNEAQ (reference sequence). The CDR3 has 14 amino acids. This entry is derived from a study of cytomegalovirus exposure and HLA in healthy donors. Study-level results: In a later analysis, compared with equally common non-associated chains, HLA-associated beta chains were more expanded. Rarity held for most TCR sequences, but there were some public TCRs that occurred in many donors.

13 Jbeta primers and 60 Vbeta primers were used for the PCR. As handled by the study authors: Later, an analysis found roughly 80 million unique TCR beta chains, and approximately 10 million of these were shared. Generated by immunoSEQ multiplex PCR, the TCRdb table keeps only in-frame clones and is missing some. V and J calls plus clone size are reproduced from that table; the DNA served to infer D and trimming. The data show some 99,000 clones, just under 70% seen once. The chain couples TRBV7-9 to TRBJ1-1; D call uncertain. Sequenced material: PBMCs. This receptor was taken from a woman aged 70-85 years in good health and CMV-seropositive. CDR3 in amino acids: CASSLSRLNTEAFF. The CDR3 bases are TGTGCCAGCAGCTTATCTCGGTTGAACACTGAAGCTTTCTTT.